This TCR beta chain was captured in a study of CD8 T cells in Susac syndrome (dated by TCRdb to the late 2010s). Study-wide context: Among the sequenced Susac syndrome patients, more than 5 had clinically active disease and 8 or 9 were in clinical remission. The study compared CD8+ T cell repertoire clonality among 12 healthy donors, around 14 Susac syndrome patients and 15 multiple sclerosis patients. At blood withdrawal, Susac syndrome patients were either therapy-naive, taking corticosteroids (in some cases with IVIg as well), or taking IVIg alone. The study used repertoire sequencing to test whether antigen drove CD8+ T cell activation and differentiation in Susac syndrome.

To note about this clonotype: There is no known antigen for this receptor. Base qualities are missing; no much larger clone stands one base away.

Peripheral blood CD8+ and CD4+ T cells from healthy donors, Susac syndrome patients and multiple sclerosis patients were profiled using high-throughput TCR beta sequencing. The Susac syndrome patients fulfilled recently defined diagnostic criteria for either definite or probable disease. Bulk CD8+ and CD4+ T cells were purified by magnetic negative isolation, whereas CD8+ TEMRA cells were enriched by FACS. Blood was collected in EDTA tubes and processed within 24 hours, with PBMCs isolated through density gradient centrifugation. PBMCs intended for TCR sequencing were frozen in liquid nitrogen and were later thawed in a 37 degrees C water bath. Purity of sorted or isolated CD4+, CD8+ and CD8+ TEMRA cells was at least 90%. RNA was extracted with the RNeasy kit and 0.5 to 1 ug was reverse transcribed using random hexamers. TCR beta CDR3 regions were amplified with the immunoSEQ multiplex PCR assay covering 54 Vbeta and 13 Jbeta segments. PCR amplification bias was corrected using a synthetic template baseline for primer optimization and computational correction. Under the source paper's analysis protocol: Reads were assigned to V, D and J genes according to IMGT and analyzed in immunoSEQ Analyzer, with only productive sequences retained. Clonality was computed as one minus Shannon entropy normalized by log2 of the number of productive unique sequences. For each patient and control, public and private clones were evaluated among the 100 most prevalent clones. Susac-specific clones were defined as absent from healthy and MS cohorts, 1052 published viral clones and other ImmuneACCESS disease sequences. TCRdb reworked the public reads: Q25 trimming with fastp, MiXCR clone assembly, productive beta chains retained. Every CDR3 protein is listed once, alongside the most common genes and DNA of its rows. The V and J calls were not made by the authors but by TCRdb's processing. Here the sample has 100,000 to 150,000 distinct CDR3 sequences; 90% to 95% occur a single time. The ten largest make up 0.28% of the sample.

Study-wide conclusions, independent of this receptor: The study acknowledged that relatively few individuals were included in the TCR sequencing and HLA analysis. Looking at Susac-specific public clones, the researchers identified 15 to 20 in the total CD8+ repertoire and 4 or 5 in the CD8+ TEMRA repertoire. Clonal expansion was observed in Susac syndrome CD8+ repertoires, with the highest expansion in CD8+ TEMRA cells and greater expansion in clinically active than in remitting patients.

From the cysteine through the phenylalanine, the CDR3 covers 18 amino acids. Just the 54-base CDR3 DNA is kept, in frame starting at base 1. CDR1 and CDR2, per the germline V gene, are SGDLS and YYNGEE. V ends up 3 bases short and J 5 bases short, with an unmatched junction base count of 15. This TCR came from a human donor with Susac syndrome. The rearrangement combines TRBV9 with TRBJ2-3, and 10 bases in between align with TRBD2. The sequencing sample was made of CD8+ T cells from PBMCs. The DNA reads as follows: TGTGCCAGCAGCGGATCCCGGAGAAGCGGGGGGGCCAGAGATACGCAGTATTTT. This yields the protein CASSGSRRSGGARDTQYF.